Below, 12 T cell receptor beta chains from the same sample are listed, as sequenced in a study of T cells in Graves' hyperthyroidism and ophthalmopathy. The investigators amplified TCR beta CDR3 regions from RNA transcripts. When the TCR CDR3 underwent first-round RT-PCR, the HTBI primer set was used. MiXCR, applied by TCRdb to the multiplex PCR reads, yields one record per CDR3 protein. The sample consists of approximately 700,000 distinct CDR3 sequences, about 45% of them appearing once. The sample consisted of peripheral blood or thyroid tissue (not recorded which). The receptors here all came from an adult man with Graves' disease, either hyperthyroidism or ophthalmopathy (not recorded which).

The genes are TRBV7-2 and TRBJ2-2; D is perhaps TRBD2 (6 bases). The CDR3 is 18 residues long. Germline V gives CDR1 SGHTA, CDR2 FQGNSA. V lost 4 bases and J lost 2, with 20 bases in between. The CDR3 region is CASSSGPETSPNTGELFF. Written as DNA, the CDR3 is TGTGCCAGCAGCTCCGGCCCGGAAACTAGCCCCAACACCGGGGAGCTGTTTTTT.

The rearrangement links TRBV12-3 or TRBV12-4 to TRBJ1-4; 10 bases are shared with TRBD1. Trimming took 5 bases from V and 7 from J; bases not matched to a gene: 7. CDR3 length: 15 amino acids. The CDR3, as DNA: TGTGCCAGCAGTGGGGACAGGGGCGGCGGTGAAAAACTGTTTTTT. This gives the protein CASSGDRGGGEKLFF.

This chain joins TRBV4-1 and TRBJ1-2; the D is unclear. Germline V CDR1 and CDR2: MGHRA, YSYEKL. V lost 3 bases and J 8 bases, leaving 13 bases between the germline ends. This CDR3 region has 13 residues. The CDR3 nucleotides are TGCGCCAGCAGCCACCGGGAGCCGGGCGGCTACACCTTC. Residues: CASSHREPGGYTF.

This clonotype was seen only a few times. The chain is built from TRBV2 and TRBJ1-2; D uncertain. V was shortened by 1 base and J by 3 bases, with 12 bases between the two germline ends. The CDR3 extends over 15 amino acids. CDR1 and CDR2 (germline): SNHLY, FYNNEI. In DNA form, the CDR3 reads TGTGCCAGCAGTGAAGGGGCAGCCATCTACTATGGCTACACCTTC. It encodes CASSEGAAIYYGYTF.

This clonotype appeared many times. The rearrangement uses TRBV2 and TRBJ2-7; D unclear. Germline CDR1 is SNHLY and CDR2 is FYNNEI. There are 13 residues in the CDR3. Trimming pared 1 base from V and 0 bases from J, leaving 4 bases between. CDR3 region: CASSEGDSYEQYF. The CDR3, as DNA: TGTGCCAGCAGTGAAGGAGACTCCTACGAGCAGTACTTC.

The chain is built from TRBV7-8 and TRBJ2-5; TRBD1 matches 11 bases. From germline, CDR1 is SGHVS and CDR2 FQNEAQ. V was clipped by 7 bases and J by 9 bases; unmatched bases: 7. The CDR3 extends over 13 amino acids. This chain's CDR3 is CASTGQGGQPQYF. CDR3 coding DNA: TGTGCCAGCACGGGACAGGGGGGACAGCCCCAGTACTTC.

V gene TRBV20-1 combines with J gene TRBJ2-5; 11 positions agree with TRBD1. Germline V lookup: CDR1 DFQATT, CDR2 SNEGSKA (reference sequence). Losses at the gene ends were 6 bases for V and 4 bases for J; bases not matched to a gene: 7. The CDR3 extends over 14 amino acids. The CDR3 DNA follows: TGCAGTGCCACGGACAGGGGGCGGGGAGAGACCCAGTACTTC. It encodes CSATDRGRGETQYF.

J is TRBJ1-5 and V is TRBV19; maybe TRBD1 (5 bases). V was trimmed by 5 bases and J by 4 bases, leaving 12 bases between them. In germline, CDR1 is LNHDA, CDR2 SQIVND (reference sequence). This CDR3 is 14 amino acids long. The CDR3 loop reads CASSPETVNQPQHF. The CDR3, as DNA: TGTGCCAGTAGTCCGGAGACAGTGAATCAGCCCCAGCATTTT.

This clonotype showed up just once. This chain uses TRBV7-9 with TRBJ2-7; D is uncertain. The V gene lost 5 bases and the J gene lost 6 bases, with 23 bases spanning the gap. Germline V gene data show CDR1 as SEHNR and CDR2 as FQNEAQ (reference sequence). This CDR3 has 16 residues. The CDR3 DNA reads TGTGCCAGCAGCGTTGAGGTCGGGCCCTCCTTAACCGAGCAGTACTTC. Residues: CASSVEVGPSLTEQYF.

This clonotype was counted at least ten times. The V gene is TRBV7-2, the J gene TRBJ1-1; a possible D gene is TRBD1 (6 bases). V lost 3 bases to trimming and J lost 2 bases, with 10 bases between them. The germline V gene has CDR1 SGHTA and CDR2 FQGNSA. CDR3 size: 14 residues. The CDR3 coding sequence is TGTGCCAGCAGCTTCAGGACAGACAACACTGAAGCTTTCTTT. Its protein product is CASSFRTDNTEAFF.

J is TRBJ2-7 and V is TRBV20-1; 11 positions match TRBD1. The CDR3 covers 14 residues. The trim removed 4 bases at V and 3 bases at J, leaving 5 bases unmatched. The germline V gene encodes CDR1 DFQATT and CDR2 SNEGSKA (reference sequence). The CDR3 is CSAMGDRGIYEQYF. The CDR3 DNA reads TGCAGTGCTATGGGGGACAGGGGGATCTACGAGCAGTACTTC.

The count of this clonotype is one. The chain couples TRBV25-1 to TRBJ1-6; TRBD1 is a possible D gene (6 bases). Deletions cut 5 bases from V and 7 bases from J, with 15 bases between. The V gene's germline CDR1 is MGHDK and CDR2 SYGVNS. The CDR3 has 15 amino acids. CDR3 amino acids: CASSSTRGENSPLHF. The CDR3, as DNA: TGTGCCAGCAGTTCCACGAGGGGGGAGAATTCACCCCTCCACTTT.